The clone carrying this T cell receptor beta chain was found a few times. This entry belongs to a study of PD-1 blockade in classical Hodgkin lymphoma. The protocol was immunoSEQ multiplex PCR, while the TCRdb copy is restricted to in-frame clones and leaves out a portion. In the table there are 75,000 to 100,000 clones, approximately 83% of which are singletons. CDR3 length equals 16 residues. Germline lookup yields CDR1 MNHNS and CDR2 SASEGT. Germline trimming cut 2 bases from V and 4 bases from J; bases unmatched to any gene: 10. Each and every patient relapsed after autologous stem cell transplantation, and patients got differing brentuximab vedotin exposure.

Sequencing was performed on peripheral blood mononuclear cells (PBMCs), taken at baseline. The V and J genes are TRBV6-1 and TRBJ1-2; 7 nucleotides match TRBD1. This sequence originates from a human donor with classical Hodgkin lymphoma. As DNA, the CDR3 is TGTGCCAGCAGTGAACCTGGGGCCTCAGGGGGCTATGGCTACACCTTC. Translating gives CASSEPGASGGYGYTF.